Below, 5 T cell receptor beta chains from the same sample are listed, as sequenced in a study of T cell responses to AZD1222 COVID-19 vaccine. Method: immunoSEQ multiplex PCR; TCRdb's copy keeps in-frame clones and lacks some. The sample contains about 180,000 clones, more than 80% of which appear only once. Sequences were derived from peripheral blood, sampled on day 0 of AZD1222 vaccination. The receptors stem from an adult in good health.

V usage is TRBV7-8 and J usage is TRBJ2-1; possibly TRBD2 for D (6 bases). Trimming removed 5 bases at V and 9 bases at J, with 32 bases between. Per the germline V gene, CDR1 is SGHVS and CDR2 is FQNEAQ. This CDR3 is 19 amino acids long. CDR3 sequence: CASSLWGQTGTRITTEQFF. CDR3 DNA: TGTGCCAGCAGCCTATGGGGCCAAACCGGGACTCGAATTACTACTGAGCAGTTCTTC. The entire variable domain, with the rest obtained from reference TRBV7-8 and TRBJ2-1, is as follows: GAGVSQSPRYKVAKRGQDVALRCDPISGHVSLFWYQQALGQGPEFLTYFQNEAQLDKSGLPSDRFFAERPEGSVSTLKIQRTQQEDSAVYLCASSLWGQTGTRITTEQFFGPGTRLTVL.

The chain is built from TRBV4-1 and TRBJ1-1; D remains unclear. The CDR3 consists of 15 residues. V was trimmed by 3 bases and J by 0 bases, leaving 11 bases between them. The germline V gene has CDR1 MGHRA and CDR2 YSYEKL. The CDR3 reads CASSQSRAMNTEAFF. CDR3 coding DNA: TGCGCCAGCAGCCAGAGCCGGGCTATGAACACTGAAGCTTTCTTT.

The rearrangement joins TRBV12-3 or TRBV12-4 to TRBJ1-1; the D is unclear. The CDR3 extends over 12 amino acids. Trimming stripped 5 bases from V and 6 bases from J, with 10 bases between. The CDR3 DNA follows: TGTGCCAGCAGTCCGGACTGGGCTGAAGCTTTCTTT. This gives the protein CASSPDWAEAFF.

V gene TRBV7-9 combines with J gene TRBJ1-1; TRBD1 is a possible D gene (6 bases). The germline V and J ends were trimmed by 6 bases and 1 base, with 18 bases remaining between them. The CDR3 contains 16 residues. CDR1 and CDR2 (germline): SEHNR, FQNEAQ (reference sequence). CDR3 sequence: CASSQIIGGRNTEAFF. Written as DNA, the CDR3 is TGTGCCAGCAGTCAGATAATTGGGGGCAGGAACACTGAAGCTTTCTTT. Filled out from reference TRBV7-9 and TRBJ1-1, the complete variable domain reads DTGVSQNPRHKITKRGQNVTFRCDPISEHNRLYWYRQTLGQGPEFLTYFQNEAQLEKSRLLSDRFSAERPKGSFSTLEIQRTEQGDSAMYLCASSQIIGGRNTEAFFGQGTRLTVV.

The CDR3 reads CASSLGPDQPQHF. DNA for the CDR3: TGTGCCAGCAGTTTGGGTCCTGATCAGCCCCAGCATTTT. This rearrangement joins TRBV12-3 or TRBV12-4 to TRBJ1-5; no clear D. Trimming shortened V by 3 bases and J by 5 bases, and 8 bases separated the two germline ends. There are 13 residues in the CDR3.